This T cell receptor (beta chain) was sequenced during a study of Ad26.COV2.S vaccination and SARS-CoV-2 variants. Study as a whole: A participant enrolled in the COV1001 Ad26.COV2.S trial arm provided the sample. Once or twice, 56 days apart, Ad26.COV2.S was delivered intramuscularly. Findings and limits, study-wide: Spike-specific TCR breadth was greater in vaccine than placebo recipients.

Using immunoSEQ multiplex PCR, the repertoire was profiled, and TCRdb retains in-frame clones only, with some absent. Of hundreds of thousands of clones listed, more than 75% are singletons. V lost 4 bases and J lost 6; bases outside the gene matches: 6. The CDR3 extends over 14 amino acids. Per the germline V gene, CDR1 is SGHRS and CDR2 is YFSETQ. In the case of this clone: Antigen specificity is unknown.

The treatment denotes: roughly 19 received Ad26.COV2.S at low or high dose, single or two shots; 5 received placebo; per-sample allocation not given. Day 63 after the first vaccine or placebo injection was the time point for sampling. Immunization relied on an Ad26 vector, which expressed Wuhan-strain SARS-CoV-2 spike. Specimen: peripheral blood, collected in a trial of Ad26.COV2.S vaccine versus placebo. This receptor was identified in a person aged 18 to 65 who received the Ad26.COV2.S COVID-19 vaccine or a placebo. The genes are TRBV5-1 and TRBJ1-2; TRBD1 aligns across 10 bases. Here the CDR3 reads CASSPPGTGDGYTF. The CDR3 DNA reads TGCGCCAGCAGCCCGCCCGGGACAGGGGATGGCTACACCTTC.